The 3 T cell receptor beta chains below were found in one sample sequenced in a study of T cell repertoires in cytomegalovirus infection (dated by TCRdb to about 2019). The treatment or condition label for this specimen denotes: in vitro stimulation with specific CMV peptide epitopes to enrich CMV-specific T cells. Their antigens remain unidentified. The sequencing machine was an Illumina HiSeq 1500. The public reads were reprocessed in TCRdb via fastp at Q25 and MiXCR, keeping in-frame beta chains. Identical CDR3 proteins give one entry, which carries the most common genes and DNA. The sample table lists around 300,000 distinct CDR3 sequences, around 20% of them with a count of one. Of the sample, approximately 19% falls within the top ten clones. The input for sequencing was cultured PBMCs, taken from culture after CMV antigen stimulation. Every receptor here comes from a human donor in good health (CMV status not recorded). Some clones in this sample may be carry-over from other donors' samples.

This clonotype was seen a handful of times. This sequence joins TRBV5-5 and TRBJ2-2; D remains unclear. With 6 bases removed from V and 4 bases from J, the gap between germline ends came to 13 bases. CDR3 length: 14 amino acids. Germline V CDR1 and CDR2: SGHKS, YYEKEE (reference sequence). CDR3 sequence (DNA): TGTGCCAGCATCCAAATGGGTCTCACCGGGGAGCTGTTTTTT. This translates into CASIQMGLTGELFF.

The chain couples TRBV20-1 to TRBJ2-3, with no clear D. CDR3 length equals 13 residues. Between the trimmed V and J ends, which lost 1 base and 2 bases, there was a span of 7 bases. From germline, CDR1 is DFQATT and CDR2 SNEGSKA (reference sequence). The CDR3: CSARGRFTDTQYF. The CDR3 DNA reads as TGCAGTGCTAGAGGCCGATTCACAGATACGCAGTATTTT.

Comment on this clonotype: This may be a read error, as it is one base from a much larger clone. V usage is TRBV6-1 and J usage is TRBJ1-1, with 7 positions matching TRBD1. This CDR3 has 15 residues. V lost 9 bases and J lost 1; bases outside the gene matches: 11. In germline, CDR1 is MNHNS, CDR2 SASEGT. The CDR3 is CARSYMGQPNTEAFF. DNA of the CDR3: TGTGCCAGGAGTTACATGGGACAGCCGAACACTGAAGCTTTCTTT.